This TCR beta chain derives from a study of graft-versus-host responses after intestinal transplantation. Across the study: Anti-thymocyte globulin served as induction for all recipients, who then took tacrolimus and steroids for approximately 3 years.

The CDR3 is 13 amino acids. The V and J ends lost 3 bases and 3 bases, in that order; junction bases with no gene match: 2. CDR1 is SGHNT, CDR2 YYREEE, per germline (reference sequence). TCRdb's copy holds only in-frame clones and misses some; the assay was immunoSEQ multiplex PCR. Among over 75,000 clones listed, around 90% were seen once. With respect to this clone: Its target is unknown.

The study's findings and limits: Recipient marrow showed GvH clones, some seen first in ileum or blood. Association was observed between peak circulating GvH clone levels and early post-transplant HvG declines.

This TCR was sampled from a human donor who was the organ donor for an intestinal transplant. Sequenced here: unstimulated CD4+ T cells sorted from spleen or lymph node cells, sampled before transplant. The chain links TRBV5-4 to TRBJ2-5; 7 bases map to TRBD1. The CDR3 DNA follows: TGTGCCAGCAGCTCCGGACAGGAAGAGACCCAGTACTTC. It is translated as CASSSGQEETQYF.